Listed below are T cell receptor beta chains from one sample, sequenced in a study of shared clonotypes between healthy human individuals. TCRdb's copy holds only in-frame clones and misses some; the assay was immunoSEQ multiplex PCR. Altogether around 1.9 million clones are present, just over 90% being singletons, with the ten largest covering approximately 1.6%. The specimen was naive CD8+ T cells from PBMCs. These receptors came from a man aged 18 to 30 in good health. Some clones in this sample may be carry-over from other donors' samples. Both conserved end residues are part of each CDR3. D genes are given only for firm matches. Only some rows state a clone size, as once, few, many or a class for expanded clones.

J gene: TRBJ2-1
clone size: NA
V gene: TRBV6-5
D gene: NA
CDR3 DNA: TGTGCCAGCAGTTACTTATTCAGCGAAAGGTGGAATGAGCAGTTCTTC
CDR3 protein: CASSYLFSERWNEQFF

J gene: TRBJ2-1
clone size: NA
V gene: TRBV4-1
D gene: NA
CDR3 DNA: TGCGCCAGCAGCCAAGATGTAGGTCTACAACCCTCCTACAATGAGCAGTTCTTC
CDR3 protein: CASSQDVGLQPSYNEQFF

J gene: TRBJ1-5
clone size: NA
V gene: TRBV5-1
D gene: NA
CDR3 DNA: TGCGCCAGCAGTGCCGAGGGGTATAGCAATCAGCCCCAGCATTTT
CDR3 protein: CASSAEGYSNQPQHF

J gene: TRBJ2-3
clone size: NA
V gene: TRBV6-5
D gene: NA
CDR3 DNA: TGTGCCAGCAGTTCAGGGCCTAGCACAGATACGCAGTATTTT
CDR3 protein: CASSSGPSTDTQYF

J gene: TRBJ2-1
clone size: NA
V gene: TRBV28
D gene: TRBD2
CDR3 DNA: TGTGCCAGCAGTTTATTTGGGGCTAGCGGAATTTCCTACAATGAGCAGTTCTTC
CDR3 protein: CASSLFGASGISYNEQFF

J gene: TRBJ2-1
clone size: once
V gene: TRBV27
D gene: TRBD2
CDR3 DNA: TGTGCCAGCCGCTGGACTAGTAGCTCCTACAATGAGCAGTTCTTC
CDR3 protein: CASRWTSSSYNEQFF

J gene: TRBJ2-1
clone size: once
V gene: TRBV7-3
D gene: TRBD2
CDR3 DNA: TGTGCCAGCAGCTTAGCGGGAGGGCCATCGAGTGAGCAGTTCTTC
CDR3 protein: CASSLAGGPSSEQFF

J gene: TRBJ2-7
clone size: NA
V gene: TRBV4-2
D gene: TRBD2
CDR3 DNA: TGTGCCAGCAGCCCGACTAGCGGGAGCGACGAGCAGTACTTC
CDR3 protein: CASSPTSGSDEQYF

J gene: TRBJ2-3
clone size: NA
V gene: TRBV29-1
D gene: TRBD1
CDR3 DNA: TGCAGCGGGGGACAGGGAATAACAGATACGCAGTATTTT
CDR3 protein: CSGGQGITDTQYF

J gene: TRBJ2-6
clone size: NA
V gene: TRBV11-2
D gene: NA
CDR3 DNA: TGTGCCAGCAGCTTAGAGAGAAAGAGGGCCGCTACCTCTGGGGCCAACGTCCTGACTTTC
CDR3 protein: CASSLERKRAATSGANVLTF

J gene: TRBJ1-2
clone size: NA
V gene: TRBV11-2
D gene: NA
CDR3 DNA: TGTGCCAGCAGCTTAGCTCTCTTAGATGGCTACACCTTC
CDR3 protein: CASSLALLDGYTF

J gene: TRBJ2-1
clone size: NA
V gene: TRBV4-2
D gene: NA
CDR3 DNA: TGTGCCAGCAGCCAAGCTAGTCCGGTGGGTGGGAAGCAGTTCTTC
CDR3 protein: CASSQASPVGGKQFF

J gene: TRBJ2-1
clone size: NA
V gene: TRBV4-3
D gene: NA
CDR3 DNA: TGCGCCAGCAGCCAAGGGCGGGGCCCCTACAATGAGCAGTTCTTC
CDR3 protein: CASSQGRGPYNEQFF

J gene: TRBJ2-7
clone size: NA
V gene: TRBV7-9
D gene: NA
CDR3 DNA: TGTGCCAGCAGTTTGGCCCCCGGGACGGAGACCTACGAGCAGTACTTC
CDR3 protein: CASSLAPGTETYEQYF

J gene: TRBJ2-7
clone size: NA
V gene: TRBV5-4
D gene: TRBD1
CDR3 DNA: TGTGCCAGCAGCTTTCGGACAGGGGGAGCCCCCTACGAGCAGTACTTC
CDR3 protein: CASSFRTGGAPYEQYF

J gene: TRBJ2-1
clone size: NA
V gene: TRBV7-9
D gene: NA
CDR3 DNA: TGTGCCAGCAGCTTAGACCAATACAATGAGCAGTTCTTC
CDR3 protein: CASSLDQYNEQFF

J gene: TRBJ2-1
clone size: NA
V gene: TRBV27
D gene: NA
CDR3 DNA: TGTGCCAGCAGTTTACGTGGTACGTATGGCGATGAGCAGTTCTTC
CDR3 protein: CASSLRGTYGDEQFF

J gene: TRBJ2-3
clone size: NA
V gene: TRBV2
D gene: NA
CDR3 DNA: TGTGCCAGCAGTGAAGACCAGAACACAGATACGCAGTATTTT
CDR3 protein: CASSEDQNTDTQYF